This TCR beta chain was captured by sequencing in a study of blood T cell repertoires in COVID-19. Study overall: Acute and convalescent COVID-19 specimens originated in the United States, Italy and Spain. Nucleic acid was either cDNA or gDNA, and it came from T cells, B-cell-depleted T cells, or PBMCs.

The protocol was immunoSEQ multiplex PCR, while the TCRdb copy is restricted to in-frame clones and leaves out a portion. The table lists about 150,000 clones, under 90% of them singletons. This CDR3 spans 14 amino acids. V dropped 7 bases and J dropped 8; count of bases not matched to a gene: 8. Per germline, CDR1 SQVTM and CDR2 ANQGSEA. Each recovered donor of Cohort 3 presented with two negative PCRs, clearance, or symptom resolution. The genes are TRBV29-1 and TRBJ1-4; TRBD1 matches 12 bases. This receptor was obtained from a woman between 50 and 59 years old who had recovered from COVID-19. The sample taken for sequencing was PBMCs or T cells enriched from blood (not recorded which). CDR3: CSAGSGTGGEKLFF. In nucleotides, the CDR3 is TGCAGCGCGGGGTCCGGGACAGGGGGCGAAAAACTGTTTTTT. Drawing the rest from reference TRBV29-1 and TRBJ1-4, the complete variable domain is SAVISQKPSRDICQRGTSLTIQCQVDSQVTMMFWYRQQPGQSLTLIATANQGSEATYESGFVIDKFPISRPNLTFSTLTVSNMSPEDSSIYLCSAGSGTGGEKLFFGSGTQLSVL.